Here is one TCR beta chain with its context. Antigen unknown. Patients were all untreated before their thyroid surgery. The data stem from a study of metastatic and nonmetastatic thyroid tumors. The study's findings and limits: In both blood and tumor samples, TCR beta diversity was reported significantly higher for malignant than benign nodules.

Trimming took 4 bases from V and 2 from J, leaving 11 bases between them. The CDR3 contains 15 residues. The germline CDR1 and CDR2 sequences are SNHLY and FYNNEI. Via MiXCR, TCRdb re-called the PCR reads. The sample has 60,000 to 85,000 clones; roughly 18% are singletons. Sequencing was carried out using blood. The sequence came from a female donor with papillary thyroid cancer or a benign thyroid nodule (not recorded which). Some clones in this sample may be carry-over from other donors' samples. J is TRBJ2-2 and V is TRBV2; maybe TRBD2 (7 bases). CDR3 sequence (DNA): TGTGCCAGCAGTGGAGGGGGGGCCAACACCGGGGAGCTGTTTTTT. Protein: CASSGGGANTGELFF.